The clone carrying this TCR beta chain appeared a single time. This specimen comes from a study of shared clonotypes between healthy human individuals. The V end lost 3 bases, the J end lost 0 bases, and 3 bases lay between the germline ends. The CDR3 contains 13 residues. Germline CDR1 reads SGHVS; CDR2 reads FQNEAQ. Every subset's genomic DNA went evenly onto several immunoSEQ plates. Assay: immunoSEQ multiplex PCR; the TCRdb copy retains only in-frame clones and omits some. The sample records more than 900,000 clones, approximately 80% being singletons. The sample was memory CD4+ T cells from PBMCs. The subset was: CD45RA-negative fraction. The chain couples TRBV7-8 to TRBJ1-5; D gene ambiguous. This TCR was sampled from a man aged 18 to 30 in good health. Some clones in this sample may be carry-over from other donors' samples. The CDR3 bases are TGTGCCAGCAGCTTTTTTAGCAATCAGCCCCAGCATTTT. This encodes CASSFFSNQPQHF. The complete variable domain, with remaining parts taken from reference TRBV7-8 and TRBJ1-5, reads GAGVSQSPRYKVAKRGQDVALRCDPISGHVSLFWYQQALGQGPEFLTYFQNEAQLDKSGLPSDRFFAERPEGSVSTLKIQRTQQEDSAVYLCASSFFSNQPQHFGDGTRLSIL.